The 18 T cell receptor beta chains below all came from one sample that was sequenced in a study of blood T cell repertoires in COVID-19. Profiled with immunoSEQ multiplex PCR; TCRdb holds only in-frame clones, not every one. The sample carries about 49,000 clones, 84% recorded once. The sequenced sample consisted of peripheral blood. All receptors derive from a man aged 50 to 60 with acute or convalescent COVID-19.

The V call is TRBV30, the J call TRBJ1-2, with D uncertain. Trimming removed 5 bases at V and 3 bases at J, with 16 bases between. The CDR3 runs to 14 residues. Germline loops: CDR1 GTSNPN, CDR2 SVGIG (reference sequence). CDR3 sequence reads: CAWGVQASYYGYTF. CDR3 coding DNA: TGTGCCTGGGGGGTTCAGGCCAGCTACTATGGCTACACCTTC. Complete variable domain (other parts from reference TRBV30 and TRBJ1-2): SQTIHQWPATLVQPVGSPLSLECTVEGTSNPNLYWYRQAAGRGLQLLFYSVGIGQISSEVPQNLSASRPQDRQFILSSKKLLLSDSGFYLCAWGVQASYYGYTFGSGTRLTVV.

J is TRBJ1-2 and V is TRBV5-5, with 7 bases aligning to TRBD1. Germline loops: CDR1 SGHKS, CDR2 YYEKEE (reference sequence). This CDR3 has 15 residues. V dropped 4 bases and J dropped 4; count of bases not matched to a gene: 10. In DNA, the CDR3 is TGTGCCAGCAGCCTATTAGGACAGGCTTCCTATGGCTACACCTTC. It yields the protein CASSLLGQASYGYTF.

The gene calls are TRBV28 and TRBJ2-7; 8 nucleotides agree with TRBD2. Germline-derived CDR1 and CDR2 are MDHEN and SYDVKM. The CDR3 is 14 residues long. Trimming took 6 bases from V and 2 from J; bases not matched to a gene: 6. CDR3: CASSLAGRAYEQYF. The CDR3 DNA is TGTGCCAGCAGCTTAGCGGGGAGGGCCTACGAGCAGTACTTC.

V is TRBV7-6 and J is TRBJ2-7, with D possibly matching TRBD2 (7 bases). This CDR3 is 14 amino acids long. Per the germline V gene, CDR1 is SGHVS and CDR2 is FNYEAQ. V gave up 5 bases and J gave up 5 bases, with 16 bases separating them. This CDR3 is CASSPGGFGNEQYF. As DNA, the CDR3 is TGTGCCAGCAGCCCGGGGGGCTTTGGGAACGAGCAGTACTTC.

This clone has only one observation. V is TRBV2 and J is TRBJ2-7; D may be TRBD2 (5 bases). Trimming pared 4 bases from V and 6 bases from J, leaving 13 bases between. CDR3 length: 13 residues. Germline values: CDR1 SNHLY, CDR2 FYNNEI. Here the CDR3 DNA reads TGTGCCAGCAGTGGCCTAGCATATGGCGAGCAGTACTTC. Translated, it gives CASSGLAYGEQYF.

The table lists this clone with a count of one. The chain links TRBV28 to TRBJ2-3, with TRBD2 as a possible D gene (6 bases). The CDR3 length is 16 residues. Germline CDR1 and CDR2: MDHEN and SYDVKM. Trimming took 3 bases from V and 1 from J, leaving 14 bases between them. CDR3 DNA: TGTGCCAGCAGTTTCCCCCCGCGGGACGGCACAGATACGCAGTATTTT. Protein sequence: CASSFPPRDGTDTQYF.

The genes are TRBV5-1 and TRBJ1-1, with a possible D match to TRBD1 (5 bases). V lost 0 bases and J 4 bases, leaving 16 bases between the germline ends. Germline loops: CDR1 SGHRS, CDR2 YFSETQ. The CDR3 length is 16 residues. CDR3 nucleotides: TGCGCCAGCAGCTTGGCGGTCGGAGGGAGGGGCACTGAAGCTTTCTTT. Protein: CASSLAVGGRGTEAFF.

This rearrangement joins TRBV12-5 to TRBJ2-7, with 9 positions matching TRBD1. There are 14 residues in the CDR3. V shed 4 bases and J 6 bases; nucleotides not matched to a gene: 7. CDR1 is LGHNT and CDR2 is FRNRAP in the germline V gene. DNA for the CDR3: TGTGCTAGTGGTTCCGACAGGGGGGACGGCGAGCAGTACTTC. Translating it yields CASGSDRGDGEQYF.

The genes are TRBV28 and TRBJ2-4; 7 bases fit TRBD2. Germline CDR1 MDHEN, CDR2 SYDVKM. V was pared by 5 bases and J by 5 bases, with 9 bases of the junction left unmatched. There are 15 residues in the CDR3. The CDR3 nucleotides read TGTGCCAGCAGTCACGCCGGGGAGGGAGAAAACATTCAGTACTTC. Encoded protein: CASSHAGEGENIQYF.

The chain combines TRBV5-4 with TRBJ2-7; the match to TRBD1 covers 7 bases. The junction had 2 bases not matched to a gene; V was cut back by 0 bases and J by 2 bases. The germline V gene has CDR1 SGHNT and CDR2 YYREEE (reference sequence). The CDR3 spans 14 residues. The chain's CDR3 is CASSLGQGAYEQYF. CDR3 DNA sequence: TGTGCCAGCAGCTTGGGCCAGGGGGCCTACGAGCAGTACTTC.

The chain employs TRBV11-2 and TRBJ2-3; D call uncertain. Germline CDR1 reads SGHAT; CDR2 reads FQNNGV. V lost 5 bases and J 5 bases, leaving 17 bases between the germline ends. CDR3 length: 15 amino acids. The DNA of the CDR3 is TGTGCCAGCAGCCACCACCCGGGTCTGCGAGATACGCAGTATTTT. This encodes CASSHHPGLRDTQYF.

This chain links TRBV19 with TRBJ1-6; no firm D call. Germline V lookup: CDR1 LNHDA, CDR2 SQIVND (reference sequence). The CDR3 is 14 residues long. Deletions cut 3 bases from V and 7 bases from J, with 10 bases between. This chain's CDR3 is CASSISGLNSPLHF. The CDR3 DNA reads TGTGCCAGTAGTATCAGTGGTCTGAATTCACCCCTCCACTTT.

The chain carries TRBV11-2 and TRBJ2-7, with D perhaps TRBD2 (5 bases). Trimming stripped 0 bases from V and 0 bases from J, with 9 bases between. This CDR3 comprises 15 residues. Germline CDR1 is SGHAT and CDR2 is FQNNGV. The CDR3 DNA is TGTGCCAGCAGCTTAGAAAGGACTGTCTCCTACGAGCAGTACTTC. Protein: CASSLERTVSYEQYF.

Turning to this clone: The sample holds other DNA sequences that translate to the same CDR3. The rearrangement links TRBV18 to TRBJ1-6; tentative D call: TRBD1 (6 bases). V was clipped by 0 bases and J by 7 bases, with 10 bases between them. The CDR3 runs to 15 residues. CDR1 and CDR2 (germline): KGHSH, LQKENI. CDR3 sequence: CASSPPQGSNSPLHF. The CDR3 nucleotides are TGTGCCAGCTCACCACCACAGGGATCGAATTCACCCCTCCACTTT.

The chain combines TRBV29-1 with TRBJ1-4; 11 positions agree with TRBD1. Germline-derived CDR1 and CDR2 are SQVTM and ANQGSEA. This CDR3 region has 13 residues. J was trimmed by 11 bases and V by 7 bases; bases with no gene match: 9. This chain's CDR3 is CSACWDRGSKLFF. CDR3 bases: TGCAGCGCCTGTTGGGACAGGGGGTCTAAACTGTTTTTT.

The chain couples TRBV18 to TRBJ2-5; no clear D. The CDR3 covers 12 residues. V lost 4 bases and J lost 4, with 7 bases in between. Germline CDR1 is KGHSH and CDR2 is LQKENI. This chain's CDR3 is CASSQQRETQYF. Written as DNA, the CDR3 is TGTGCCAGCTCACAGCAAAGAGAGACCCAGTACTTC. The full variable domain, in which reference TRBV18 and TRBJ2-5 provide the parts outside the CDR3, is NAGVMQNPRHLVRRRGQEARLRCSPMKGHSHVYWYRQLPEEGLKFMVYLQKENIIDESGMPKERFSAEFPKEGPSILRIQQVVRGDSAAYFCASSQQRETQYFGPGTRLLVL.

The CDR3 coding sequence is TGTGCCAGCAGGTTCGGGGGACAGGGGCCAATCGAAAGGCCTAACTATGGCTACACCTTC. Translating it yields CASRFGGQGPIERPNYGYTF. The chain couples TRBV27 to TRBJ1-2; 10 nucleotides agree with TRBD1. The germline CDR1 and CDR2 sequences are MNHEY and SMNVEV (reference sequence). After removal of 6 bases from V and 0 bases from J, the junction contained 19 bases not matched to a gene. The CDR3 contains 20 residues.

The rearrangement joins TRBV19 to TRBJ2-7; TRBD1 is a possible D gene (5 bases). This CDR3 is 14 amino acids long. Trimming left V 5 bases short and J 2 bases short, with 13 bases between. Germline-derived CDR1 and CDR2 are LNHDA and SQIVND (reference sequence). The CDR3 loop reads CASSLQGNPYEQYF. The CDR3 DNA follows: TGTGCCAGTAGTCTCCAGGGTAACCCCTACGAGCAGTACTTC.